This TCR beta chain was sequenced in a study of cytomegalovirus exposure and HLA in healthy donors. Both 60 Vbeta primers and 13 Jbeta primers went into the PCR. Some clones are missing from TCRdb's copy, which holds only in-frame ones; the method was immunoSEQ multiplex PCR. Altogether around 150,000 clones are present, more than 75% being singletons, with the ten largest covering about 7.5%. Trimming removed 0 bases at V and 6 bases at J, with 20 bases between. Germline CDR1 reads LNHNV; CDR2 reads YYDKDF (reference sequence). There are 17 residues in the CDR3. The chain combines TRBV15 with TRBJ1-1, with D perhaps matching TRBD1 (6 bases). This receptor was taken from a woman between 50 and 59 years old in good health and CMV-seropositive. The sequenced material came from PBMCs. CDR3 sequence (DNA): TGTGCCACCAGCAGAGATTGGTCAAGGGACAAAAGCCCTGAAGCTTTCTTT. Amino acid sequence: CATSRDWSRDKSPEAFF.